These T cell receptor beta chains were read from a single sample in a study of PD-1 blockade in classical Hodgkin lymphoma. Sequencing was performed with immunoSEQ multiplex PCR; in TCRdb, only in-frame clones are kept and a portion is missing. The table records around 50,000 clones, just over 90% of them present only once. The specimen was peripheral blood mononuclear cells (PBMCs). The receptors shown here come from a human donor with classical Hodgkin lymphoma. Each CDR3 is given with its conserved first and last residue. D genes are given only for firm matches. Some rows have no size entry. The others give once, few or many, or a class for an expanded clone.

14	TRBV25-1	TRBJ1-1	-	TRBD1	TGTGCCAGCACCCCGGCAGGGGGGGTAACTGAAGCTTTCTTT	CASTPAGGVTEAFF
13	TRBV29-1	TRBJ1-2	-	-	TGCAGCGTTGGGGGGCAATCTGGTTATGGCTACACCTTC	CSVGGQSGYGYTF
12	TRBV9	TRBJ2-3	-	-	TGTGCCAGCAGCCCCCGAGCAGATACGCAGTATTTT	CASSPRADTQYF
12	TRBV29-1	TRBJ2-5	-	-	TGCAGCGCAGCTGAGGGTCGGGAGACCCAGTACTTC	CSAAEGRETQYF
16	TRBV6-1	TRBJ1-5	once	-	TGTGCCAGCAGTGAAGAATTTCGGGGGCTTACTCAGCCCCAGCATTTT	CASSEEFRGLTQPQHF
14	TRBV5-1	TRBJ2-1	-	TRBD2	TGCGCCAGCAGCTTGGCACTAGCGTACAATGAGCAGTTCTTC	CASSLALAYNEQFF
14	TRBV28	TRBJ2-7	-	-	TGTGCCAGCAGCCCCGGACAGCCGCCCTACGAGCAGTACTTC	CASSPGQPPYEQYF
15	TRBV10-3	TRBJ1-2	once	TRBD1	TGTGCCACCAGGGGGGACCTCAGGGGGCCCGGAACCTACACCTTC	CATRGDLRGPGTYTF
14	TRBV10-2	TRBJ1-5	-	-	TGCGCCAGCAGTGCCGGACAAAGCAATCAGCCCCAGCATTTT	CASSAGQSNQPQHF
18	TRBV5-4	TRBJ2-3	-	TRBD2	TGTGCCAGCAGCCAAGAGTGGGGACTAGCGGGAGCGGCAGATACGCAGTATTTT	CASSQEWGLAGAADTQYF
14	TRBV10-2	TRBJ1-5	-	-	TGCGCCAGCACTAAGGACAGTAGCAATCAGCCCCAGCATTTT	CASTKDSSNQPQHF
16	TRBV6-1	TRBJ2-7	-	TRBD1	TGTGCCAGCAGTGAACCCGGGACAGAAACCTCCTACGAGCAGTACTTC	CASSEPGTETSYEQYF
14	TRBV5-1	TRBJ1-1	-	TRBD1	TGCGCCAGCAGCCCGGACGGGACAGCCGAAGAAGCTTTCTTT	CASSPDGTAEEAFF
12	TRBV28	TRBJ1-1	-	-	TGTGCCAGCCGGACAGTCAACACTGAAGCTTTCTTT	CASRTVNTEAFF
15	TRBV5-6	TRBJ2-5	-	-	TGTGCCAGCAGCACGCCTCGGGACAACCAAGAGACCCAGTACTTC	CASSTPRDNQETQYF
16	TRBV28	TRBJ1-1	once	-	TGTGCCAGCAGTTTCTCGAGGGGCCCAAGGAACACTGAAGCTTTCTTT	CASSFSRGPRNTEAFF
14	TRBV6-5	TRBJ2-5	-	TRBD1	TGTGCCAGCAGTGCGACAGGGTACCTCCAGACCCAGTACTTC	CASSATGYLQTQYF
13	TRBV29-1	TRBJ1-1	-	-	TGCAGCGTTGTACGGTCCGGGGACACTGAAGCTTTCTTT	CSVVRSGDTEAFF
13	TRBV6-6	TRBJ1-1	-	TRBD1	TGTGCCAGCAGACGACAGGGCGACACTGAAGCTTTCTTT	CASRRQGDTEAFF
13	TRBV2	TRBJ2-1	-	-	TGTGCCATCCGGGACCTATCCTACAATGAGCAGTTCTTC	CAIRDLSYNEQFF
13	TRBV28	TRBJ1-2	-	-	TGTGCCAGCAGTTTCGACATGACCTATGGCTACACCTTC	CASSFDMTYGYTF
12	TRBV7-9	TRBJ1-4	few	TRBD1	TGTGCCAGCAGCTCGGGACAGGAAAAACTGTTTTTT	CASSSGQEKLFF
13	TRBV13	TRBJ2-7	-	-	TGTGCCAGCAGCTTAGCGGGCTCCTACGAGCAGTACTTC	CASSLAGSYEQYF
13	TRBV18	TRBJ2-1	-	TRBD2	TGTGCCAGCTCCGCGGGGGCCTACAATGAGCAGTTCTTC	CASSAGAYNEQFF
14	TRBV18	TRBJ1-5	-	-	TGTGCCAGCTCACCTAGGGACAGCAATCAGCCCCAGCATTTT	CASSPRDSNQPQHF
18	TRBV19	TRBJ1-6	-	-	TGTGCCAGTAGTCGAACATCATCGAAAAGCTCCTATAATTCACCCCTCCACTTT	CASSRTSSKSSYNSPLHF
16	TRBV19	TRBJ1-5	-	-	TGTGCCAGTAGTATGGTTTCGGGGGGGGGCAATCAGCCCCAGCATTTT	CASSMVSGGGNQPQHF
16	TRBV28	TRBJ1-3	-	-	TGTGCCAGCAGTTTACGACGGATACTTTATGGAAACACCATATATTTT	CASSLRRILYGNTIYF
15	TRBV5-1	TRBJ2-1	-	TRBD2	TGCGCCAGCAGCCCGGAGGGGACTAGCGGGATTGAGCAGTTCTTC	CASSPEGTSGIEQFF
16	TRBV2	TRBJ1-5	-	-	TGTGCCAGCAGTGAAGTTGTGACGGATAGCAATCAGCCCCAGCATTTT	CASSEVVTDSNQPQHF
17	TRBV2	TRBJ2-1	once	TRBD2	TGTGCCAGCAGTGTAAAACTAGCGGGAGGGCCCTCGGTTGAGCAGTTCTTC	CASSVKLAGGPSVEQFF
16	TRBV14	TRBJ2-4	-	TRBD2	TGTGCCAGCAGCCCAACTAGCGATCTAGCCAAAAACATTCAGTACTTC	CASSPTSDLAKNIQYF
20	TRBV28	TRBJ2-3	-	TRBD2	TGTGCCAGCAGTCCCCAGGGACTAGCGGGAGGGCCGGGACAGACAGATACGCAGTATTTT	CASSPQGLAGGPGQTDTQYF
11	TRBV5-8	TRBJ2-3	once	-	TGTGCCAGCAGCGTTGGGCATACGCAGTATTTT	CASSVGHTQYF
11	TRBV20-1	TRBJ2-4	-	TRBD2	TGCAAGGGGACTAGCAAAAACATTCAGTACTTC	CKGTSKNIQYF
15	TRBV6-1	TRBJ2-3	-	TRBD2	TGTGCCAGCAGTGAAACTAGCGGGAGAACAGATACGCAGTATTTT	CASSETSGRTDTQYF
17	TRBV27	TRBJ1-3	-	-	TGTGCCAGCAGTCCCCGTCCGGCGGGCCTCTCTGGAAACACCATATATTTT	CASSPRPAGLSGNTIYF
13	TRBV27	TRBJ1-2	-	-	TGTGCCAGCAGTCGAGGAACTCTCTATGGCTACACCTTC	CASSRGTLYGYTF
15	TRBV11-3	TRBJ2-4	-	-	TGTGCCAGCAGCCCACCCGGGGCGGGTGGAAACATTCAGTACTTC	CASSPPGAGGNIQYF
15	TRBV5-4	TRBJ2-7	-	-	TGTGCCAGCAGCTTGGCGGGGGTCGGGTCCTACGAGCAGTACTTC	CASSLAGVGSYEQYF
15	TRBV27	TRBJ1-5	-	-	TGTGCCAGCAGTTCTACAGGGCAGCGTAGTCAGCCCCAGCATTTT	CASSSTGQRSQPQHF
18	TRBV4-1	TRBJ1-5	-	-	TGCGCCAGCAGCCAAGTTGGGGTAGGGAAGTATGGCAATCAGCCCCAGCATTTT	CASSQVGVGKYGNQPQHF